These T cell receptor beta chains were read from a single sample in a study of blood T cell repertoires in COVID-19. Libraries were prepared by immunoSEQ multiplex PCR; TCRdb keeps only in-frame clonotypes and omits some of them. The sample holds approximately 260,000 clones, roughly 80% seen once. The sequenced sample consisted of peripheral blood. These receptor sequences come from a woman aged 40 to 49 with active or convalescent COVID-19. The CDR3 runs from the conserved cysteine through the conserved F or W. The D gene is left open where the match is weak. Clone size appears in some rows only: once, few, many, or a class for an expanded clone.

J gene	clone size	V gene	CDR3 length	D gene	CDR3 DNA	CDR3 protein
TRBJ2-3	few	TRBV7-6	12	TRBD2	TGTCATGCAGGGCGGGGGATAGATACGCAGTATTTT	CHAGRGIDTQYF
TRBJ2-7	NA	TRBV28	12	TRBD1	TGTGCCAGCACTTGGAACAGGGGCGAGCAGTACTTC	CASTWNRGEQYF
TRBJ2-2	NA	TRBV7-2	14	NA	TGTGCCAGCAGCCTGGAGGTATTCACCGGGGAGCTGTTTTTT	CASSLEVFTGELFF
TRBJ1-3	few	TRBV15	14	TRBD1	TGTGCCACCAATAGCGGGACAGCTGGAAACACCATATATTTT	CATNSGTAGNTIYF
TRBJ1-2	NA	TRBV9	13	NA	TGTGCCAGCAGCCCCAGAAAGAACTATGGCTACACCTTC	CASSPRKNYGYTF
TRBJ2-7	NA	TRBV5-1	15	TRBD1	TGCGCCAGCAGCACGGAACACAGGGGGCCCTACGAGCAGTACTTC	CASSTEHRGPYEQYF
TRBJ1-1	NA	TRBV4-2	15	NA	TGTGCCAGCAGCCAGAGCGACAGGCAGGGCACTGAAGCTTTCTTT	CASSQSDRQGTEAFF
TRBJ2-5	once	TRBV6-5	15	TRBD2	TGTGCCAGCAGTTACCTAGCGGGGGGGCTGGAGACCCAGTACTTC	CASSYLAGGLETQYF
TRBJ1-3	NA	TRBV15	14	NA	TGTGCCACCAGTTCCTTGAGGGCAGGAAACACCATATATTTT	CATSSLRAGNTIYF
TRBJ2-3	few	TRBV12-3/TRBV12-4	12	NA	TGTGCCAGCAGTTTGGCATACATTTCGCAGTATTTT	CASSLAYISQYF
TRBJ2-2	NA	TRBV30	12	NA	TGTGCCTGGAGCCCCGGTCCCGGGGAGCTGTTTTTT	CAWSPGPGELFF
TRBJ1-6	few	TRBV11-3	14	NA	TGTGCCAGCAGCACTGACAGGAGGAATTCACCCCTCCACTTT	CASSTDRRNSPLHF
TRBJ2-3	NA	TRBV10-3	14	TRBD2	TGTGCCACCCTAGCGGGGGAACTCACAGATACGCAGTATTTT	CATLAGELTDTQYF
TRBJ2-1	NA	TRBV7-3	13	NA	TGTGCCAGCAGCGCTACGTCTTACAGGGAGCAGTTCTTC	CASSATSYREQFF
TRBJ2-3	NA	TRBV7-7	15	TRBD1	TGTGCCAGCAGCCTCGGACAGGGAAGCACAGATACGCAGTATTTT	CASSLGQGSTDTQYF
TRBJ2-5	few	TRBV5-1	15	NA	TGCGCCAGCAGCTTGGCCGCAGGGTACGAAGAGACCCAGTACTTC	CASSLAAGYEETQYF
TRBJ1-2	NA	TRBV5-1	14	TRBD1	TGCGCCAGCACCCAAGACAGGGGTCCTACGGGCTACACCTTC	CASTQDRGPTGYTF
TRBJ1-3	NA	TRBV28	15	NA	TGTGCCAGCTTACCCTGGGGCGGGGCTGGAAACACCATATATTTT	CASLPWGGAGNTIYF
TRBJ2-1	NA	TRBV6-6	15	TRBD1	TGTGCCAGCAGCCTGACAGGGGGTGTATCAAATGAGCAGTTCTTC	CASSLTGGVSNEQFF
TRBJ1-1	NA	TRBV7-9	14	NA	TGTGCCAGCAGCTTATTACAGATAAACACTGAAGCTTTCTTT	CASSLLQINTEAFF
TRBJ2-2	NA	TRBV10-2	16	TRBD1	TGCGCCAGCAGCTCTTTGGAGACAGGGGCACCCGGGGAGCTGTTTTTT	CASSSLETGAPGELFF